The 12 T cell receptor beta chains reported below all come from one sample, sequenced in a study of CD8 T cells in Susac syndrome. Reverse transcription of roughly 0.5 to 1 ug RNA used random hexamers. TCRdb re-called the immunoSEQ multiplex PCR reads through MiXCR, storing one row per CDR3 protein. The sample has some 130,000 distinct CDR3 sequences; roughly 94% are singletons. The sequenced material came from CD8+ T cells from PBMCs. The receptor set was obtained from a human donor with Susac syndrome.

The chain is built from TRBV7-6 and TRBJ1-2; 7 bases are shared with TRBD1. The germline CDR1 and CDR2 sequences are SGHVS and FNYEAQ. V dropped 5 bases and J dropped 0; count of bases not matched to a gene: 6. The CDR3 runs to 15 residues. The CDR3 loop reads CASSTTGAPNYGYTF. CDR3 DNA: TGTGCCAGCAGCACAACAGGGGCACCTAACTATGGCTACACCTTC.

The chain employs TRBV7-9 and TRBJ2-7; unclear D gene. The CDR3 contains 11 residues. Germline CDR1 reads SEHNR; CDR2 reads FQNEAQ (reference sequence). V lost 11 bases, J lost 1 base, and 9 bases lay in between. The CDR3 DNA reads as TGTGCCTCCGAGGAATCCTACGAGCAGTACTTC. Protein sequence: CASEESYEQYF.

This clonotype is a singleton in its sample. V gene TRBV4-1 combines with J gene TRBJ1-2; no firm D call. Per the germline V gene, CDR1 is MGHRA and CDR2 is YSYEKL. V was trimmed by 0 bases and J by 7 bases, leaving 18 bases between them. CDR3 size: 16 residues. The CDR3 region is CASSQESGPWAAGYTF. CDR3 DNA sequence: TGCGCCAGCAGCCAAGAATCCGGGCCCTGGGCGGCTGGCTACACCTTC.

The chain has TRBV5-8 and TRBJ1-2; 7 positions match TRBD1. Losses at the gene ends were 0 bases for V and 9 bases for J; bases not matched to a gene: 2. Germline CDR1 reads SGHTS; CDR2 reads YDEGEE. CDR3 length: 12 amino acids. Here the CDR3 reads CASSLGDSRYTF. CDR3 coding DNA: TGTGCCAGCAGCTTGGGGGACAGCCGCTACACCTTC.

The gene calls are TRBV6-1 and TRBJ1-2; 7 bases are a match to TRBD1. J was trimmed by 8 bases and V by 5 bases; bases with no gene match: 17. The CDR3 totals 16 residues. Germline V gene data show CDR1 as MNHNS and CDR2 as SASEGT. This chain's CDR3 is CASSKISGQLSMGYTF. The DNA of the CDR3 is TGTGCCAGCAGTAAGATATCGGGACAGCTTTCTATGGGCTACACCTTC.

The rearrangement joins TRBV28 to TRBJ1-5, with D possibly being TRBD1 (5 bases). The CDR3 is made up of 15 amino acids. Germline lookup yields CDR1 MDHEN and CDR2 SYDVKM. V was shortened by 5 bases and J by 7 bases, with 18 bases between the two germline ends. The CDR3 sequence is CASSHRGWGRQPQHF. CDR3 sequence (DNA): TGTGCCAGCAGTCATCGGGGATGGGGGAGGCAGCCCCAGCATTTT.

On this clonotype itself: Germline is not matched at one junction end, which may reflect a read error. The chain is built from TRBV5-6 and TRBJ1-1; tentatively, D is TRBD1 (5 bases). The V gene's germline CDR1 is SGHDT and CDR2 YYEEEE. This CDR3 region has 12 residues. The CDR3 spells CASSPGRNEVFF. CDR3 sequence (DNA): TGTGCCAGCAGCCCGGGACGGAATGAAGTTTTCTTT. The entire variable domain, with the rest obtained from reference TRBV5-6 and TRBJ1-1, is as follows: DAGVTQSPTHLIKTRGQQVTLRCSPKSGHDTVSWYQQALGQGPQFIFQYYEEEERQRGNFPDRFSGHQFPNYSSELNVNALLLGDSALYLCASSPGRNEVFFGQGTRLTVV.

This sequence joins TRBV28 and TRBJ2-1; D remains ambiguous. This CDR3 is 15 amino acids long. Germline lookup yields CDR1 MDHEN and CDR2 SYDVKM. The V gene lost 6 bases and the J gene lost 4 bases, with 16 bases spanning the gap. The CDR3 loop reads CASRVRQRSYNEQFF. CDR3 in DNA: TGTGCCAGCAGGGTACGCCAACGTTCATACAATGAGCAGTTCTTC.

The CDR3 coding sequence is TGTGCCAGCAGGGGCGGAACTAGCACAGATACGCAGTATTTT. Encoded protein: CASRGGTSTDTQYF. The chain has TRBV21-1 and TRBJ2-3; the DNA was not used to check the table's D call, TRBD1. TRBV21-1 is a pseudogene. The CDR3 is made up of 14 amino acids.

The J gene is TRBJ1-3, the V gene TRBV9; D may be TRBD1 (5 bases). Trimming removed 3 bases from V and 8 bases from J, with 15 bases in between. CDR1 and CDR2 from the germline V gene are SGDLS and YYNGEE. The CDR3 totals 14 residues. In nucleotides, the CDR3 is TGTGCCAGCAGCGGCCGGGACCTAAGCGACACCATATATTTT. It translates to CASSGRDLSDTIYF.

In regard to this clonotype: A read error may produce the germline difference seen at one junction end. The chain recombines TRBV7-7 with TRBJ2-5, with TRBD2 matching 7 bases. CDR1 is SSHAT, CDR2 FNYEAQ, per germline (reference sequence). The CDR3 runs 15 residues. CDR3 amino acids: CASSQAAGDRETQYF. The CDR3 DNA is TGTGCTAGCAGCCAAGCCGCGGGAGACCGAGAGACCCAGTACTTC.

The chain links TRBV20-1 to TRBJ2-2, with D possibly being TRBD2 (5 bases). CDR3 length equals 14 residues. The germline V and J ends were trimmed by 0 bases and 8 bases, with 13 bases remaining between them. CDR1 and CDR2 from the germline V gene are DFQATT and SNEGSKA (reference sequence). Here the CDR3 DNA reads TGCAGTGCTAGAGATCACGAGGGTACGGGGGAGCTGTTTTTT. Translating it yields CSARDHEGTGELFF.